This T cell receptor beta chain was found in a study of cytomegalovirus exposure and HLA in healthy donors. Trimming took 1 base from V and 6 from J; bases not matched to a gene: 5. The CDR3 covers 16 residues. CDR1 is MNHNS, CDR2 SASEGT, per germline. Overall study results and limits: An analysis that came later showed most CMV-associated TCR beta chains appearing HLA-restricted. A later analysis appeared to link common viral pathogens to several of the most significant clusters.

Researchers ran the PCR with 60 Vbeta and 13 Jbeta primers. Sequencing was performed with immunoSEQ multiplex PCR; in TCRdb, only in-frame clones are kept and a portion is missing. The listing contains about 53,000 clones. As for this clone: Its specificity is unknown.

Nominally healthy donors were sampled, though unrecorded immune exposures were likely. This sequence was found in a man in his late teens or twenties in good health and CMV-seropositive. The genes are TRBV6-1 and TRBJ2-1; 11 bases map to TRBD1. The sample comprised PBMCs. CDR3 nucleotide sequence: TGTGCCAGCAGTGAAGTGGCCGGGACAGGGGGCAATGAGCAGTTCTTC. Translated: CASSEVAGTGGNEQFF.